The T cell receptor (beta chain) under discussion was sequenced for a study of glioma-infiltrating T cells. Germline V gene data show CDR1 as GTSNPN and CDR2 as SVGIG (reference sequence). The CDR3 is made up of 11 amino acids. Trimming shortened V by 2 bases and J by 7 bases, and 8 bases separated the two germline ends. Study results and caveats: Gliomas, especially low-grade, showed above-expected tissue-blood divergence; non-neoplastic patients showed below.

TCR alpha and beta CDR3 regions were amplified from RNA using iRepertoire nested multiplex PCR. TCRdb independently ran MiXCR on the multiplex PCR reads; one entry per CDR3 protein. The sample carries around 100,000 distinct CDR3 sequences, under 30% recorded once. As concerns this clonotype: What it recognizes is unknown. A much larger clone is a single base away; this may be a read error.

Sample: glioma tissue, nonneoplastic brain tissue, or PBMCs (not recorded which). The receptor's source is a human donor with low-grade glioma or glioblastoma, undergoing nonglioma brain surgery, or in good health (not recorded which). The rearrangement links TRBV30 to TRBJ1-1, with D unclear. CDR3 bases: TGTGCCTGGAGTCTGCAATTTGAAGCTTTCTTT. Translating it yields CAWSLQFEAFF.